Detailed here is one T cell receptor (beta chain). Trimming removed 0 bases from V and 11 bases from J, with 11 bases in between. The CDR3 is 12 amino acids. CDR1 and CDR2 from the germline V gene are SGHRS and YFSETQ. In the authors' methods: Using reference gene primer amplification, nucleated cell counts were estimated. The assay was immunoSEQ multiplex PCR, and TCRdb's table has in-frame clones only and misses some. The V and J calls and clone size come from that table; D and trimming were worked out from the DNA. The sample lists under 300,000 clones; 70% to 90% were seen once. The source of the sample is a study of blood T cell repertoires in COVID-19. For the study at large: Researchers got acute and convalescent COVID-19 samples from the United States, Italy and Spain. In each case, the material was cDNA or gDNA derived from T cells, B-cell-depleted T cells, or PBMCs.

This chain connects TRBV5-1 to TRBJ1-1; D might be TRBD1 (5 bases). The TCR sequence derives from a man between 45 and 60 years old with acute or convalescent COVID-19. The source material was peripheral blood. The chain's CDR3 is CASSLEGRAAFF. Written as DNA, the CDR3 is TGCGCCAGCAGCTTGGAGGGCAGGGCGGCTTTCTTT.